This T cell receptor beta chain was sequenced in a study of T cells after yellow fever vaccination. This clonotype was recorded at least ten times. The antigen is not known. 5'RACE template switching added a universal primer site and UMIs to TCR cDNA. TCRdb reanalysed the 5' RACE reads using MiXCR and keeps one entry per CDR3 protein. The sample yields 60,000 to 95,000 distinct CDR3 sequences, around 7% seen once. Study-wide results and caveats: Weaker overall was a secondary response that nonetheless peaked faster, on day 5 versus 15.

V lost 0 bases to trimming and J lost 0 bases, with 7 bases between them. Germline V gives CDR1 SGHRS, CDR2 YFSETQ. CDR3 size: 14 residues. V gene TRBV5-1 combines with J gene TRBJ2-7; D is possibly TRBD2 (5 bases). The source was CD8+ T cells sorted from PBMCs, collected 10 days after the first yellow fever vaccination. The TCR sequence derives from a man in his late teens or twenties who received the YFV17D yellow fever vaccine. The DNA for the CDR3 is TGCGCCAGCAGCTTGGTGGCGGGCTCCTACGAGCAGTACGTC. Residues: CASSLVAGSYEQYV.